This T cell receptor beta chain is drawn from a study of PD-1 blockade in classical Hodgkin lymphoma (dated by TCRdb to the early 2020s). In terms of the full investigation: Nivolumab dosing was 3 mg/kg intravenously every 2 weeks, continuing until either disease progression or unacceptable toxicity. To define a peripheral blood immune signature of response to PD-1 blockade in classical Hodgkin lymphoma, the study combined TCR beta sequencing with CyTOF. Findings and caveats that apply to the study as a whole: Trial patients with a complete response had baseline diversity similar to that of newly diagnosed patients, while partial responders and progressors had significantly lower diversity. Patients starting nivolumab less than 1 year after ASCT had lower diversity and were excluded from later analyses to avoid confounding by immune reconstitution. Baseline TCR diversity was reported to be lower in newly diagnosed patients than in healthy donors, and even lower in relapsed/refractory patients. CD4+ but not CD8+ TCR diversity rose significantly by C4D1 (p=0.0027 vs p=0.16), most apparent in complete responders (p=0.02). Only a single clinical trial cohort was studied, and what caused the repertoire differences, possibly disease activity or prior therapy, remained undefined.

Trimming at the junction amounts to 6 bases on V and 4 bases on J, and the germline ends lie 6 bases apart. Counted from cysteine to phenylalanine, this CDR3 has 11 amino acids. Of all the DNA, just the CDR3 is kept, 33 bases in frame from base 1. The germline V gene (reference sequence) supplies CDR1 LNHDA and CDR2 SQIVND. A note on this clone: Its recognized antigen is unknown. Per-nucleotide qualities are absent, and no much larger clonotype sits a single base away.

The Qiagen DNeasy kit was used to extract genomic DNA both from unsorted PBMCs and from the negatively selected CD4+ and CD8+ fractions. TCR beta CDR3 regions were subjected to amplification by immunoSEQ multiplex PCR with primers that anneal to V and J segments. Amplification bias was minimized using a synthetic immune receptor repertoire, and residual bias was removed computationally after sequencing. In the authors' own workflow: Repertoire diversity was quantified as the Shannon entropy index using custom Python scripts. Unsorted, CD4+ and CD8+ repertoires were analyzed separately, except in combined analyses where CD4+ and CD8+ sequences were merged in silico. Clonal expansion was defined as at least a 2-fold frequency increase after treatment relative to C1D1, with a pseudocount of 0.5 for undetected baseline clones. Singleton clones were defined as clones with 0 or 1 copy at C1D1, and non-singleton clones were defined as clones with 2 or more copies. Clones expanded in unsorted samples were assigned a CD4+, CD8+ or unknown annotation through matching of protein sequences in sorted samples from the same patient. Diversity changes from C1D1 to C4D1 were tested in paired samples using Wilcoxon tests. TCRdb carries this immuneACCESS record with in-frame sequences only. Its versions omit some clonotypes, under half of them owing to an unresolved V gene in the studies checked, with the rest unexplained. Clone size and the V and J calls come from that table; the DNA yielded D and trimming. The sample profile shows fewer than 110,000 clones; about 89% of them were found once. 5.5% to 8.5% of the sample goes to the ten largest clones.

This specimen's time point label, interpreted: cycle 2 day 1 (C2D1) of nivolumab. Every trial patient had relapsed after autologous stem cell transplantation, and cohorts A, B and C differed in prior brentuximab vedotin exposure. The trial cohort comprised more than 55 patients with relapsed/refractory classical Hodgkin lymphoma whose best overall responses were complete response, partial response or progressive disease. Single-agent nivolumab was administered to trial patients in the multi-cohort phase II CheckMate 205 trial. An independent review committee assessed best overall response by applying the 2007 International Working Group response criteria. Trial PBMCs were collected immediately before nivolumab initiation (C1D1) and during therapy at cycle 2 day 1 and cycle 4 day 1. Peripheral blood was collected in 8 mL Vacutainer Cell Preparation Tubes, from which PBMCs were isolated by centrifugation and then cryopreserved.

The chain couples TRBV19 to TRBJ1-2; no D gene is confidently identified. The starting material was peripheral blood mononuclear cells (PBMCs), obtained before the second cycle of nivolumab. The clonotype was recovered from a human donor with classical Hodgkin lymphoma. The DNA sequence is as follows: TGTGCCAGTAGCGAACTCTATGGCTACACCTTC. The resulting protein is CASSELYGYTF.